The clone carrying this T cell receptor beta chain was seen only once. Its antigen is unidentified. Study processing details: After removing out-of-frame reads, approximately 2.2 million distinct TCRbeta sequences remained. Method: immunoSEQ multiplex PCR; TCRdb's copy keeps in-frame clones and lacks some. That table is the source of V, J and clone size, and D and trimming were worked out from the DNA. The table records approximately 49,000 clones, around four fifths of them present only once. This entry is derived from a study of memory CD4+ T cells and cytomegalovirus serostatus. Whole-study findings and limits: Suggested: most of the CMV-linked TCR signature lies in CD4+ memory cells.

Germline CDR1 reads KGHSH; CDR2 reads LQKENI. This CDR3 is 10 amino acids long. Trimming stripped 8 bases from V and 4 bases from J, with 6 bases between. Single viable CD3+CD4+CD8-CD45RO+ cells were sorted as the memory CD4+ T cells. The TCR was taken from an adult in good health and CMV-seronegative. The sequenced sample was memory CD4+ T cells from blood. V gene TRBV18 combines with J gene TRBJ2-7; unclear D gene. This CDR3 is CASASYEQYF. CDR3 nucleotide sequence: TGTGCCAGCGCGTCATACGAGCAGTACTTC.